The 28 T cell receptor beta chains in this list originate from one sample, sequenced in a study of CD8 T cells in Susac syndrome. RNA, at about 0.45 to 1 ug, was reverse transcribed with random hexamers. Each CDR3 protein is one row after TCRdb ran MiXCR on the immunoSEQ multiplex PCR reads. The sample holds about 130,000 distinct CDR3 sequences; 75% to 90% are singletons and the top ten take approximately 0.51%. The sequenced sample was CD8+ T cells from PBMCs. These receptors were taken from a human donor with multiple sclerosis.

V gene TRBV28 combines with J gene TRBJ2-1; D may be TRBD2 (6 bases). Germline CDR1 reads MDHEN; CDR2 reads SYDVKM. The CDR3 loop spans 14 amino acids. The ends were cut back, 3 bases at V and 6 bases at J, with 12 bases in the middle. CDR3 residues: CASSLGTYPNEQFF. The CDR3 bases are TGTGCCAGCAGTTTGGGGACTTACCCCAATGAGCAGTTCTTC.

The chain recombines TRBV4-1 with TRBJ1-5; no reliable D call. Germline lookup yields CDR1 MGHRA and CDR2 YSYEKL. The CDR3 totals 14 residues. V lost 0 bases, J lost 1 base, and 4 bases lay in between. This CDR3 reads CASSQDDSNQPQHF. The CDR3 nucleotides read TGCGCCAGCAGCCAAGATGACAGCAATCAGCCCCAGCATTTT.

The genes are TRBV24-1 and TRBJ2-1, with unresolved D. The CDR3 totals 16 residues. Germline values: CDR1 KGHDR, CDR2 SFDVKD. V gave up 0 bases and J gave up 8 bases, with 16 bases separating them. The CDR3 loop is CATSDLNRDLQYEQFF. CDR3 coding DNA: TGTGCCACCAGTGATTTGAACAGAGATCTACAATATGAGCAGTTCTTC.

The V call is TRBV12-3 or TRBV12-4, the J call TRBJ2-2, with D possibly called TRBD1 or TRBD2 (5 bases each). V was shortened by 5 bases and J by 6 bases, with 16 bases between the two germline ends. The CDR3 runs to 15 residues. CDR3 bases: TGTGCCAGCAGTGCTGGGGTTGGGGGTGCCGGGGAGCTGTTTTTT. It encodes CASSAGVGGAGELFF.

The chain employs TRBV4-1 and TRBJ1-1; D uncertain. Trimming stripped 1 base from V and 3 bases from J, with 12 bases between. Germline V CDR1 and CDR2: MGHRA, YSYEKL. The CDR3 covers 15 residues. CDR3 nucleotides: TGCGCCAGCAGCCAAGGTCCGGGGAGGGACACTGAAGCTTTCTTT. It codes for CASSQGPGRDTEAFF.

This clonotype was detected a few times. The J gene is TRBJ2-2, the V gene TRBV4-1; 7 bases align to TRBD2. Germline V gene sequence: CDR1 MGHRA, CDR2 YSYEKL. Trimming removed 0 bases from V and 6 bases from J; junction bases left unmatched: 1. The CDR3 runs to 14 residues. In nucleotides, the CDR3 is TGCGCCAGCAGCCAAGAGGGGGGGGCCGGGGAGCTGTTTTTT. Its translation is CASSQEGGAGELFF.

V and J are TRBV11-2 and TRBJ1-1, with 7 positions matching TRBD1. Germline assignment: CDR1 SGHAT and CDR2 FQNNGV. CDR3 length equals 13 residues. V shed 6 bases, J shed 7 bases, and the junction held 8 bases outside the gene matches. CDR3 nucleotide sequence: TGTGCCAGCAGGGGACAGACAGCTTTTGAAGCTTTCTTT. It codes for CASRGQTAFEAFF.

V gene TRBV12-3 or TRBV12-4 combines with J gene TRBJ1-2; TRBD1 matches at 7 bases. The CDR3 has 16 amino acids. The V gene end was trimmed by 6 bases and the J gene end by 3 bases; junction bases not matched to a gene: 13. The CDR3 nucleotides read TGTGCCAGCAGCCCCTTTCGACAGGGTGGCGACTATGGCTACACCTTC. Amino acid sequence: CASSPFRQGGDYGYTF.

The chain recombines TRBV7-9 with TRBJ1-2; D is unresolved. Germline V gene sequence: CDR1 SEHNR, CDR2 FQNEAQ (reference sequence). The CDR3 covers 14 residues. With 5 bases removed from V and 5 bases from J, the gap between germline ends came to 15 bases. CDR3 DNA sequence: TGTGCCAGCAGCCTGAAGGAGACTAGGTATGGCTACACCTTC. Its protein is CASSLKETRYGYTF.

This clonotype was seen once. This chain uses TRBV9 with TRBJ2-1, with D unresolved. Germline V gene sequence: CDR1 SGDLS, CDR2 YYNGEE. V was trimmed by 0 bases and J by 6 bases, leaving 4 bases between them. This CDR3 spans 12 amino acids. The CDR3 nucleotides are TGTGCCAGCAGCGTAGGAGCCAATGAGCAGTTCTTC. It encodes CASSVGANEQFF.

J is TRBJ1-1 and V is TRBV9, with D possibly TRBD1 on 5 matching bases. V lost 0 bases and J lost 0, with 12 bases in between. CDR3 length: 16 amino acids. Per the germline V gene, CDR1 is SGDLS and CDR2 is YYNGEE. The CDR3 coding sequence is TGTGCCAGCAGCGTAGCTACCCGGGACCTGAACACTGAAGCTTTCTTT. This codes for CASSVATRDLNTEAFF.

The V call is TRBV21-1, the J call TRBJ2-3. TRBV21-1 is given as a pseudogene. This CDR3 is 14 amino acids long. The DNA for the CDR3 is TGTGCCAGCAGCAAAGGTTCGGGGACAGATACGCAGTATTTT. Its translation is CASSKGSGTDTQYF.

The chain links TRBV6-6 to TRBJ2-5; D not resolved. Germline lookup yields CDR1 MNHNY and CDR2 SVGAGI (reference sequence). V shed 0 bases and J shed 1 base, with 3 bases lying between them. The CDR3 consists of 13 residues. The CDR3 region has the DNA TGTGCCAGCAGTTACTCGGGCCAAGAGACCCAGTACTTC. Translation: CASSYSGQETQYF.

DNA for the CDR3: TGTGCCAGCAGTATACAGGGGTATGGCAATCAGCCCCAGCATTTT. Translated: CASSIQGYGNQPQHF. This chain uses TRBV2 with TRBJ1-5; 7 nucleotides agree with TRBD1. Looked up from germline, CDR1 is SNHLY and CDR2 is FYNNEI. With 5 bases clipped from V and 2 bases from J, the junction kept 6 bases outside the gene matches. CDR3 length equals 15 residues. The whole variable domain, remainder taken from reference TRBV2 and TRBJ1-5, is EPEVTQTPSHQVTQMGQEVILRCVPISNHLYFYWYRQILGQKVEFLVSFYNNEISEKSEIFDDQFSVERPDGSNFTLKIRSTKLEDSAMYFCASSIQGYGNQPQHFGDGTRLSIL.

This sequence joins TRBV7-3 and TRBJ2-5; 14 bases are shared with TRBD2. Germline CDR1 and CDR2: SGHTA and FQGTGA. CDR3 size: 16 residues. V was pared by 3 bases and J by 5 bases, with 5 bases of the junction left unmatched. The CDR3 here is CASSLGLAGDGETQYF. The CDR3 bases are TGTGCCAGCAGCTTGGGACTAGCGGGAGACGGTGAGACCCAGTACTTC.

The gene calls are TRBV7-2 and TRBJ2-2; perhaps TRBD1 as D (6 bases). CDR1 is SGHTA and CDR2 is FQGNSA in the germline V gene. There are 17 residues in the CDR3. Trimming took 2 bases from V and 2 from J, leaving 15 bases between them. The DNA of the CDR3 is TGTGCCAGCAGCTTATCCCCCGGGACAACAAACACCGGGGAGCTGTTTTTT. Amino acids: CASSLSPGTTNTGELFF.

This chain joins TRBV5-6 and TRBJ2-5; 7 bases align to TRBD1. CDR3 length: 14 residues. Germline assignment: CDR1 SGHDT and CDR2 YYEEEE. The trim removed 1 base at V and 5 bases at J, leaving 5 bases unmatched. CDR3 coding DNA: TGTGCCAGCAGCTTGAGGGGGCAGTCGGAGACCCAGTACTTC. Its protein product is CASSLRGQSETQYF.

The V and J genes are TRBV13 and TRBJ1-6; 7 nucleotides match TRBD1. The CDR3 has 14 residues. Trimming at V came to 4 bases and at J to 7 bases, leaving 4 bases not matched to a gene. Looked up from germline, CDR1 is PRHDT and CDR2 is FYEKMQ (reference sequence). CDR3 protein: CASSSTGYNSPLHF. CDR3 in DNA: TGTGCCAGCAGCTCGACAGGGTACAATTCACCCCTCCACTTT. The variable domain in full, with the rest retrieved from reference TRBV13 and TRBJ1-6, is AAGVIQSPRHLIKEKRETATLKCYPIPRHDTVYWYQQGPGQDPQFLISFYEKMQSDKGSIPDRFSAQQFSDYHSELNMSSLELGDSALYFCASSSTGYNSPLHFGNGTRLTVT.

DNA of the CDR3: TGTGCCAGCAGCTCGACCTATAGCAATCAGCCCCAGCATTTT. Translating gives CASSSTYSNQPQHF. The chain couples TRBV12-3 or TRBV12-4 to TRBJ1-5; D not resolved. The CDR3 has 14 residues. Trimming shortened V by 6 bases and J by 0 bases, and 9 bases separated the two germline ends.

This chain links TRBV7-8 with TRBJ2-1, with D perhaps matching TRBD1 (5 bases). This CDR3 region has 14 residues. The V end was cut by 4 bases, the J end by 5 bases, with 12 bases between. Germline V gene data show CDR1 as SGHVS and CDR2 as FQNEAQ. The CDR3 nucleotides read TGTGCCAGCAGCTACTTCAGGGAAGACAATGAGCAGTTCTTC. This encodes CASSYFREDNEQFF.

The V and J genes are TRBV19 and TRBJ2-2; D is tentatively TRBD1 or TRBD2 (5 bases each). The CDR3 is 12 amino acids. Between the trimmed V and J ends, which lost 7 bases and 6 bases, there was a span of 9 bases. Germline V gene data show CDR1 as LNHDA and CDR2 as SQIVND (reference sequence). The CDR3 sequence: CASTWGPGELFF. The CDR3, as DNA: TGTGCCAGTACGTGGGGACCCGGGGAGCTGTTTTTT.

V and J are TRBV10-3 and TRBJ2-3; no reliable D call. The CDR3 sequence is 16 residues long. Germline V gene lookup returns CDR1 ENHRY and CDR2 SYGVKD. Trimming shortened V by 3 bases and J by 0 bases, and 13 bases separated the two germline ends. CDR3 sequence (DNA): TGTGCCATCAGTGACCCCGGGTCAGAAAGCACAGATACGCAGTATTTT. Its protein product is CAISDPGSESTDTQYF.

J is TRBJ2-5 and V is TRBV9; the match to TRBD2 covers 7 bases. CDR1 and CDR2 from the germline V gene are SGDLS and YYNGEE. CDR3 size: 15 residues. The junction had 7 bases not matched to a gene; V was cut back by 4 bases and J by 1 base. The CDR3 coding sequence is TGTGCCAGCAGCCCCCGCGGGGGAGTCCAAGAGACCCAGTACTTC. Translated: CASSPRGGVQETQYF.

V is TRBV4-2 and J is TRBJ2-5; 9 nucleotides match TRBD2. V shed 0 bases, J shed 4 bases, and the junction held 15 bases outside the gene matches. The CDR3 totals 19 residues. Per the germline V gene, CDR1 is LGHNA and CDR2 is YNFKEQ. CDR3 DNA sequence: TGTGCCAGCAGCCAAGATTCAGGGGTTGGAGCGGGAGGTGTAGAGACCCAGTACTTC. This encodes CASSQDSGVGAGGVETQYF.

V usage is TRBV5-1 and J usage is TRBJ2-1; TRBD2 matches 9 bases. The CDR3 is 21 residues long. CDR1 and CDR2 (germline): SGHRS, YFSETQ. V lost 4 bases and J lost 2; bases outside the gene matches: 22. CDR3 region: CASSMERAGGGLERAYNEQFF. The CDR3 DNA follows: TGCGCCAGCAGCATGGAAAGAGCGGGAGGAGGCTTAGAGAGGGCCTACAATGAGCAGTTCTTC.

The genes are TRBV7-2 and TRBJ2-5, with 7 nucleotides matching TRBD1. Trimming removed 5 bases from V and 5 bases from J; junction bases left unmatched: 8. The CDR3 covers 14 residues. Germline CDR1 is SGHTA and CDR2 is FQGNSA. CDR3 bases: TGTGCCAGCAGCGAGGGACAGCCGACTGAGACCCAGTACTTC. This sequence encodes CASSEGQPTETQYF. The full variable domain, in which reference TRBV7-2 and TRBJ2-5 provide the parts outside the CDR3, is GAGVSQSPSNKVTEKGKDVELRCDPISGHTALYWYRQSLGQGLEFLIYFQGNSAPDKSGLPSDRFSAERTGGSVSTLTIQRTQQEDSAVYLCASSEGQPTETQYFGPGTRLLVL.

The chain couples TRBV7-2 to TRBJ2-7; maybe TRBD1 (6 bases). The CDR3 extends over 14 amino acids. The germline V and J ends were trimmed by 3 bases and 5 bases, with 14 bases remaining between them. The germline V gene encodes CDR1 SGHTA and CDR2 FQGNSA. CDR3 protein: CASSFVRGRDEQYF. DNA for the CDR3: TGTGCCAGCAGCTTCGTCAGGGGACGAGACGAGCAGTACTTC.

The genes are TRBV7-9 and TRBJ1-1, with TRBD1 matching 7 bases. The CDR3 sequence is 15 residues long. The germline V gene encodes CDR1 SEHNR and CDR2 FQNEAQ (reference sequence). V shed 4 bases and J 2 bases; nucleotides not matched to a gene: 7. The CDR3 nucleotides read TGTGCCAGCAGCTCCGTGGGACAGACTAACACTGAAGCTTTCTTT. It encodes CASSSVGQTNTEAFF.